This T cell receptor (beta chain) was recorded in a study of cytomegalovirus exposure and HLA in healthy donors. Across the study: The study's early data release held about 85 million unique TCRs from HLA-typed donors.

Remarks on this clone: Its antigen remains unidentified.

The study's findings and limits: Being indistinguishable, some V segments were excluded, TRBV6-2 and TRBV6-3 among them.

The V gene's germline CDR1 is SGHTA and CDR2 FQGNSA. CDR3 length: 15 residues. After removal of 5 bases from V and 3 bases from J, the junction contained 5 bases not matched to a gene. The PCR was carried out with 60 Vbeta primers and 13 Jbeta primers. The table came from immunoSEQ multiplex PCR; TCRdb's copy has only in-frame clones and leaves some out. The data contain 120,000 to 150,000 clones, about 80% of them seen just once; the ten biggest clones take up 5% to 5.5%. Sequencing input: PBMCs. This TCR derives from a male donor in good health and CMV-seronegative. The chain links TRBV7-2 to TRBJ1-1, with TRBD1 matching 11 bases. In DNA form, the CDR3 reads TGTGCCAGCAGCGCAGGGACAGGGGGGTACACTGAAGCTTTCTTT. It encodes CASSAGTGGYTEAFF.